This T cell receptor beta chain was captured in a study of regulatory T cells in long-lasting Graves disease. The TCR beta library used iRepertoire HTBI primers with Arm-PCR amplification of CDR3. TCRdb re-derived calls from the multiplex PCR reads in MiXCR, one entry per CDR3 protein. The sample records around 250,000 distinct CDR3 sequences, roughly 18% being singletons. The table lists this clonotype with a few counts. Time point indicated: newly diagnosed GD, antithyroid drugs for less than 3 months. The authors made the TCR library using RNA they extracted from PBMCs. Per germline, CDR1 MGHRA and CDR2 YSYEKL. This CDR3 region has 13 residues. V lost 0 bases to trimming and J lost 6 bases, with 7 bases between them. These sequences were also reported in another study, on T cells in Graves' hyperthyroidism and ophthalmopathy.

This chain connects TRBV4-1 to TRBJ2-3, with no clear D. Source: peripheral blood mononuclear cells (PBMCs), taken at new diagnosis, from a patient treated with antithyroid drugs. The clonotype comes from a woman aged 25 to 39 with Graves disease. The CDR3 spells CASSQEPVDTQYF. CDR3 nucleotides: TGCGCCAGCAGCCAAGAGCCTGTCGATACGCAGTATTTT.